This T cell receptor (beta chain) appears in the sequencing data of a study of CXCR3-negative and CXCR3-positive naive CD8 T cells (dated by TCRdb to about 2019). About the investigation overall: Approximately 140 million TRB reads were obtained in total, roughly 1.5 +/- 0.3 million reads per library. The diversity and physicochemical repertoire analyses included 11 donors pooled from two independent experiments. Naive subsets from roughly 5 donors and memory cells from 3 donors were included in the TRBV-TRBJ cluster analysis.

TCRdb records NextSeq 550 as the sequencer. The Human TCR Profiling Kit (MiLaboratory) was used to make UMI-labeled 5' RACE TRB cDNA libraries. cDNA synthesis used the entire amount of extracted RNA, and PCR amplification then used the entire amount of cDNA produced. Libraries were prepared in parallel with an identical number of PCR cycles. The original pipeline was this. About 48,000 +/- 9,800 unique UMI-labeled TRB cDNA molecules per library were extracted with MIGEC and MiXCR, with at least two reads per UMI required. Each library averaged about 37,000 +/- 9,700 functional in-frame TRB CDR3 nucleotide clonotypes without stop codons. Diversity metrics, including normalized Shannon-Wiener and Chao1, were computed in VDJtools after downsampling to 5000 UMI-labeled TRB molecules per sample. For the central five CDR3 residues, VDJtools calculated physicochemical properties weighted by clonotype size, namely interaction energy, strength, volume and Kidera factor 4. The reads went through TCRdb reprocessing, and each CDR3 protein sequence gets one entry with no DNA. TCRdb's processing, not the authors' own work, is the source of the V and J calls. The sample's table lists a count of 6,000 or so distinct CDR3 sequences. The biggest ten clones account for around 2.3% of the sample.

Turning to this clonotype: This clone's antigen is unknown.

The CDR3 measures 15 amino acids from cysteine to phenylalanine. DNA is not recorded here. The germline V gene (reference sequence) yields SGHNT for CDR1 and YYREEE for CDR2. General conclusions and limits of the study: Freshly isolated PBMCs were used for most assays because CXCR3 expression went down partially after cryopreservation. Surface CD5, linked to self-reactivity in mice, was comparable between naive subsets; TCR interaction strength was therefore also inferred from TRB CDR3 physicochemical properties. Comparably high repertoire diversity was found in both naive subsets, whereas much lower repertoire diversity was found in memory CD8+ T cells. Compared with CXCR3-negative naive cells, CXCR3-positive naive cells had TRB CDR3s with higher hydrophobicity (lower Kidera factor 4), lower energy, and higher strength and volume indices. Naive CXCR3-negative and CXCR3-positive cells from the same donor showed similar TRBV-TRBJ usage, whereas memory cells showed distinct patterns.

For each CD8+ T cell subset, flow sorting was done in triplicate, and 300,000 to 350,000 cells per subset went directly into RLT lysis buffer. Naive CD8+ T cells were defined stringently as CD45RO-CCR7+CD27+CD95- to exclude memory contaminants. Peripheral blood mononuclear cells were isolated from buffy coats using standard density gradient centrifugation. Naive CXCR3-negative and CXCR3-positive CD8+ T cells were flow-sorted on a FACSAria III. An RNeasy Mini Kit was used to extract total RNA from the sorted cells. The chain is encoded by TRBV5-4 joined to TRBJ2-1; TCRdb outputs TRBD1, but without DNA this stays unchecked. The sequencing sample was made of naive CXCR3+ CD8+ T cells from blood. In the paper's terms, the cell subset or site label means: CD45RO-CCR7+CD27+CD95- naive CD8+ T cells expressing CXCR3 (TNR3+). The origin of this receptor is a human donor in good health. Some clones in this sample may be carry-over from other donors' samples. The CDR3 protein sequence reads: CASSFFGTGYGEQFF.